This entry describes one T cell receptor beta chain. Its cognate antigen is unknown. This CDR3 comprises 15 residues. The V gene's germline CDR1 is MNHEY and CDR2 SMNVEV (reference sequence). Trimming stripped 0 bases from V and 4 bases from J, with 12 bases between. This entry is derived from a study of beta chain features in type 1 diabetes. Investigators reverse transcribed all isolated RNA, so they sequenced expressed TCRB transcripts. Measured with immunoSEQ multiplex PCR; TCRdb has only the in-frame clones, and not every one. This table holds some 44,000 clones, approximately 56% found once. Blood was drawn once from each donor into heparinised tubes. The draws averaged about 120 mL. The study, taken as a whole, reports: When Type 1 diabetes patients were examined, their TCRB CDR3s proved moderately but significantly shorter in all four CD4+ subsets. In these data, an HLA type influence on TCRB rearrangement remained unresolved.

Sequencing was done on a sample of Tregs from blood. This TCR was sampled from a woman in her late teens or twenties in good health. V is TRBV27 and J is TRBJ1-1; D perhaps matches TRBD1 (6 bases). The CDR3 protein is CASSLSVQGTTEAFF. DNA of the CDR3: TGTGCCAGCAGTTTATCGGTACAGGGAACCACTGAAGCTTTCTTT.